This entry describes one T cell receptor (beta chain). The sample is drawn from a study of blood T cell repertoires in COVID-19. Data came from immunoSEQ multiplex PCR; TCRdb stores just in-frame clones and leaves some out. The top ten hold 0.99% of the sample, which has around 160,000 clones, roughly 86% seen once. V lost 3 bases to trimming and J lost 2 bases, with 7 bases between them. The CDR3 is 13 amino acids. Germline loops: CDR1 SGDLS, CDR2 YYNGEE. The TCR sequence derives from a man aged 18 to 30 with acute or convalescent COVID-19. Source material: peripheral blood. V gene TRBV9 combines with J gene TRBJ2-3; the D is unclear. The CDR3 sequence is CASSGPVTDTQYF. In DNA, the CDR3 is TGTGCCAGCAGCGGCCCGGTCACAGATACGCAGTATTTT.